These 18 T cell receptor beta chains originate from one sample sequenced in a study of T cells in Graves' hyperthyroidism and ophthalmopathy. What was amplified from RNA transcripts were TCR beta CDR3 regions. Primed by the HTBI set, a first-round RT-PCR was run on the TCR CDR3. MiXCR, applied by TCRdb to the multiplex PCR reads, yields one record per CDR3 protein. The repertoire holds 500,000 to 750,000 distinct CDR3 sequences, with around 14% as singletons. The specimen sequenced was blood. The receptors derive from a woman between 18 and 29 years old with Graves' ophthalmopathy.

This clonotype was picked up a small number of times. V usage is TRBV11-3 and J usage is TRBJ2-1, with 8 bases lining up with TRBD2. CDR3 length equals 15 residues. Germline CDR1 and CDR2: SGHNT and YENEEA. J was trimmed by 7 bases and V by 0 bases; bases with no gene match: 5. The CDR3 DNA sequence: TGTGCCAGCAGCTTAGAGATTAGCGGGAATAATGAGCAGTTCTTC. It codes for CASSLEISGNNEQFF.

The table lists this clonotype with many counts. This chain uses TRBV2 with TRBJ2-2, with D tentatively TRBD1 (6 bases). Deletions cut 8 bases from V and 2 bases from J, with 18 bases between. This CDR3 spans 16 amino acids. Germline lookup yields CDR1 SNHLY and CDR2 FYNNEI. Here the CDR3 reads CASPRAEDSNTGELFF. The CDR3 DNA follows: TGTGCCAGCCCACGAGCCGAGGACAGTAACACCGGGGAGCTGTTTTTT.

This chain joins TRBV20-1 and TRBJ2-7; 10 nucleotides agree with TRBD1. CDR3 length: 13 residues. Per the germline V gene, CDR1 is DFQATT and CDR2 is SNEGSKA (reference sequence). After removal of 3 bases from V and 5 bases from J, the junction contained 4 bases not matched to a gene. The CDR3 DNA reads as TGCAGTGCTAGCCTGACAGGGGGCCACGAGCAGTACTTC. It encodes CSASLTGGHEQYF.

A note on this clonotype: A much larger clone differs by one base, so this may be a read error. The rearrangement links TRBV24-1 to TRBJ1-2; D unresolved. Trimming took 6 bases from V and 7 from J, leaving 14 bases between them. Looked up from germline, CDR1 is KGHDR and CDR2 is SFDVKD. CDR3 length equals 13 residues. Here the CDR3 reads CATSSFLTSGYTF. In DNA, the CDR3 is TGTGCCACCAGTTCTTTCCTTACGAGTGGCTACACCTTC.

This chain connects TRBV30 to TRBJ2-7; no clear D gene. CDR1 is GTSNPN and CDR2 is SVGIG in the germline V gene (reference sequence). The CDR3 contains 13 residues. With 5 bases removed from V and 0 bases from J, the gap between germline ends came to 11 bases. The CDR3: CAWGGPNSYEQYF. The CDR3 DNA is TGTGCCTGGGGTGGGCCCAACTCCTACGAGCAGTACTTC.

This clonotype was observed many times. The chain recombines TRBV12-3 or TRBV12-4 with TRBJ1-1; 11 bases align to TRBD1. Losses at the gene ends were 6 bases for V and 6 bases for J; bases not matched to a gene: 9. CDR3 length equals 15 residues. For the CDR3, the DNA is TGTGCCAGCAGCCAACCGGGACAGGGGGTGGCTGAAGCTTTCTTT. It translates to CASSQPGQGVAEAFF.

This clonotype was recorded many times. This chain links TRBV3-1 with TRBJ1-4, with D uncertain. Trimming took 1 base from V and 4 from J, leaving 10 bases between them. The CDR3 has 15 amino acids. The germline V gene has CDR1 LGHDT and CDR2 YNNKEL (reference sequence). The CDR3 spells CASSQGEMGNEKLFF. The CDR3 coding sequence is TGTGCCAGCAGCCAAGGAGAGATGGGTAATGAAAAACTGTTTTTT.

Points on this clonotype: This may stem from a read error, because a much larger clone lies one nucleotide away. The V and J genes are TRBV12-3 or TRBV12-4 and TRBJ1-5; D is unclear. The CDR3 contains 14 residues. Trimming took 6 bases from V and 2 from J, leaving 11 bases between them. CDR3 sequence: CASRLWQGNQPQHF. DNA for the CDR3: TGTGCCAGCAGGTTATGGCAGGGCAATCAGCCCCAGCATTTT.

There are many counts of this clonotype. The chain is built from TRBV7-9 and TRBJ1-2, with D uncertain. The CDR3 sequence is 11 residues long. With 0 bases removed from V and 6 bases from J, the gap between germline ends came to 2 bases. Germline CDR1 reads SEHNR; CDR2 reads FQNEAQ (reference sequence). CDR3 nucleotide sequence: TGTGCCAGCAGCTTAGCGAATGGCTACACCTTC. Amino acids: CASSLANGYTF.

This clonotype has only a few counts. Sequence at one end of the junction differs from germline and may be a read error. The genes are TRBV7-2 and TRBJ2-7, with D tentatively TRBD2 (6 bases). The V gene's germline CDR1 is SGHTA and CDR2 FQGNSA. The CDR3 consists of 13 residues. The CDR3 region is CASSLGVDYEQCF. CDR3 nucleotides: TGTGCCAGCAGCTTAGGGGTGGACTACGAGCAGTGCTTC.

This clonotype was detected many times. The rearrangement links TRBV28 to TRBJ2-1; TRBD2 might be the D (6 bases). Trimming removed 5 bases from V and 2 bases from J, with 10 bases in between. Germline CDR1 and CDR2: MDHEN and SYDVKM. This CDR3 contains 14 residues. The CDR3 here is CASSVASAYNEQFF. The CDR3 DNA reads TGTGCCAGCAGTGTGGCTAGCGCCTACAATGAGCAGTTCTTC.

The V gene is TRBV6-2 or TRBV6-3, the J gene TRBJ1-2, with 7 positions matching TRBD1. Germline V lookup: CDR1 MNHEY, CDR2 SVGEGT. The CDR3 loop spans 14 amino acids. After removal of 2 bases from V and 10 bases from J, the junction contained 10 bases not matched to a gene. The CDR3 DNA sequence: TGTGCCAGCAGTTACCCCGACAGGGAGGCACCCTACACCTTC. Its protein is CASSYPDREAPYTF.

The sample holds many counts of this clonotype. The rearrangement uses TRBV25-1 and TRBJ2-4, with D perhaps assigned TRBD1 or TRBD2 (5 bases each). This CDR3 comprises 15 residues. V was trimmed by 2 bases and J by 1 base, leaving 9 bases between them. From germline, CDR1 is MGHDK and CDR2 SYGVNS. The CDR3 nucleotides read TGTGCCAGCAGTGAACGAGGGGTTGCCAAAAACATTCAGTACTTC. Amino acid sequence: CASSERGVAKNIQYF.

This chain links TRBV15 with TRBJ1-5, with D possibly being TRBD1 (6 bases). The germline V gene encodes CDR1 LNHNV and CDR2 YYDKDF (reference sequence). This CDR3 has 15 amino acids. Trimming removed 5 bases from V and 1 base from J, with 12 bases in between. Here the CDR3 DNA reads TGTGCCACCAGCCTCGCCGGACAGAGCAATCAGCCCCAGCATTTT. Translating gives CATSLAGQSNQPQHF.

The rearrangement uses TRBV27 and TRBJ1-2, with 7 nucleotides matching TRBD1. The germline V gene encodes CDR1 MNHEY and CDR2 SMNVEV (reference sequence). CDR3 length: 17 amino acids. With 5 bases clipped from V and 8 bases from J, the junction kept 20 bases outside the gene matches. DNA of the CDR3: TGTGCCAGCAGTCAAACCCGGGCGACAGGGACGGTTAAGGGCTACACCTTC. Translated: CASSQTRATGTVKGYTF.

This clonotype was seen many times. V and J are TRBV12-3 or TRBV12-4 and TRBJ1-1, with TRBD1 identical over 9 bases. This CDR3 is 17 amino acids long. Trimming cost V 4 bases and J 6 bases; bases outside gene matches: 15. The chain's CDR3 is CASSSSNRQGGLAEAFF. The CDR3 DNA follows: TGTGCCAGCAGTTCATCAAACCGACAGGGGGGGTTGGCTGAAGCTTTCTTT.

Only a few counts were recorded for this clonotype. J is TRBJ2-7 and V is TRBV18; 9 bases are shared with TRBD2. J was trimmed by 4 bases and V by 2 bases; bases with no gene match: 6. Germline V gives CDR1 KGHSH, CDR2 LQKENI. The CDR3 has 15 residues. The CDR3 loop is CASSPVSGSGYEQYF. CDR3 DNA: TGTGCCAGCTCACCAGTTAGCGGGAGCGGTTACGAGCAGTACTTC.

The V call is TRBV27, the J call TRBJ1-2, with D perhaps matching TRBD1 (5 bases). This CDR3 contains 16 residues. Between the trimmed V and J ends, which lost 4 bases and 4 bases, there was a span of 19 bases. CDR1 is MNHEY and CDR2 is SMNVEV in the germline V gene (reference sequence). The CDR3 region has the DNA TGTGCCAGCAGTTGGGATTATCGGGACGGAGCCTATGGCTACACCTTC. This sequence encodes CASSWDYRDGAYGYTF.